Reported below is one T cell receptor (beta chain). Germline V gene lookup returns CDR1 LNHDA and CDR2 SQIVND (reference sequence). The CDR3 extends over 14 amino acids. V was trimmed by 10 bases and J by 0 bases, leaving 13 bases between them. This entry comes from a study of OX40 agonist ivuxolimab in advanced cancers. In the study overall: An anti-OX40 (CD134) antibody with agonistic activity, ivuxolimab, was administered to patients. Patients enrolled in dose escalation were diagnosed with hepatocellular carcinoma, melanoma, renal cell or head and neck cancer.

Produced via immunoSEQ multiplex PCR; TCRdb's table is partial and in-frame only. The table includes more than 70,000 clones, about 90% detected once. The clonotype comes from an adult with an advanced solid tumor such as melanoma, head and neck, liver or kidney cancer. The chain combines TRBV19 with TRBJ1-5; perhaps TRBD1 as D (5 bases). Sequencing was performed on CD4+ or CD8+ T cells sorted from blood, taken in a trial of the OX40 agonist ivuxolimab. CDR3 loop: CATAGVLSNQPQHF. CDR3 bases: TGTGCCACTGCGGGGGTTCTTAGCAATCAGCCCCAGCATTTT.